This T cell receptor (beta chain) came from a study of blood T cell repertoires in COVID-19. CDR1 is LGHDT and CDR2 is YNNKEL in the germline V gene (reference sequence). The ends were cut back, 1 base at V and 6 bases at J, with 15 bases in the middle. The CDR3 has 15 residues. Using immunoSEQ multiplex PCR, the repertoire was profiled, and TCRdb retains in-frame clones only, with some absent. The repertoire holds about 220,000 clones, with almost 85% as singletons. The specimen was peripheral blood. This TCR derives from a woman aged 70-85 years with COVID-19, enrolled during active disease. The J gene is TRBJ1-1, the V gene TRBV3-1 (or the pseudogene TRBV3-2); D possibly corresponds to TRBD1 (6 bases). In nucleotides, the CDR3 is TGTGCCAGCAGCCAAGTGGGGGCTCTCCCAGCTGAAGCTTTCTTT. Translating it yields CASSQVGALPAEAFF.